The 12 T cell receptor beta chains in this list originate from one sample, sequenced in a study of control samples from healthy donors and cancer patients. Sequenced by immunoSEQ multiplex PCR; TCRdb stores in-frame clones only, minus some. The data hold roughly 73,000 clones, with roughly 84% observed a single time. Sequencing used blood. The receptors derive from a man in his forties or fifties in good health.

V gene TRBV18 combines with J gene TRBJ1-5; D is possibly TRBD1 (6 bases). Trimming removed 4 bases at V and 0 bases at J, with 19 bases between. The CDR3 extends over 18 amino acids. CDR1 is KGHSH, CDR2 LQKENI, per germline. The CDR3 sequence is CASSLRVRTEDSNQPQHF. The CDR3 DNA follows: TGTGCCAGCTCACTTCGGGTCCGGACAGAGGATAGCAATCAGCCCCAGCATTTT.

V is TRBV4-1 and J is TRBJ1-6; 11 bases are a match to TRBD1. Germline-derived CDR1 and CDR2 are MGHRA and YSYEKL. The CDR3 has 17 amino acids. Losses at the gene ends were 10 bases for V and 11 bases for J; bases not matched to a gene: 19. The CDR3: CATQPGTGGGNTPPLHF. In DNA form, the CDR3 reads TGCGCCACCCAGCCCGGGACAGGGGGTGGGAATACGCCACCCCTCCACTTT.

The gene calls are TRBV19 and TRBJ2-1; 8 bases match TRBD1. CDR3 length: 13 residues. Germline V gene sequence: CDR1 LNHDA, CDR2 SQIVND (reference sequence). V gave up 9 bases and J gave up 11 bases; unmatched junction bases: 12. The chain's CDR3 is CASQDRERGQQFF. For the CDR3, the DNA is TGTGCCAGCCAGGACAGGGAAAGGGGACAGCAGTTCTTC. Combining the CDR3 with reference TRBV19 and TRBJ2-1 gives the whole variable domain DGGITQSPKYLFRKEGQNVTLSCEQNLNHDAMYWYRQDPGQGLRLIYYSQIVNDFQKGDIAEGYSVSREKKESFPLTVTSAQKNPTAFYLCASQDRERGQQFFGPGTRLTVL.

CDR3 nucleotides: TGTGCCAGCAGCGAGACCAGCCTTGGCAACACCATATATTTT. This sequence encodes CASSETSLGNTIYF. The chain joins TRBV9 to TRBJ1-3, with no clear D. The CDR3 runs to 14 residues. Germline CDR1 SGDLS, CDR2 YYNGEE. The germline V and J ends were trimmed by 3 bases and 7 bases, with 14 bases remaining between them.

This clone was detected a few times. This chain uses TRBV19 with TRBJ1-2; D not certain. Germline V lookup: CDR1 LNHDA, CDR2 SQIVND (reference sequence). V lost 3 bases and J 0 bases, leaving 17 bases between the germline ends. There are 17 residues in the CDR3. CDR3 in amino acids: CASSIGPGVVPNYGYTF. The CDR3 DNA is TGTGCCAGTAGTATTGGGCCAGGTGTGGTCCCTAACTATGGCTACACCTTC.

The chain is built from TRBV15 and TRBJ1-4; D is undetermined. Germline V gene lookup returns CDR1 LNHNV and CDR2 YYDKDF (reference sequence). The CDR3 length is 11 residues. V lost 0 bases and J lost 10, with 3 bases in between. In DNA, the CDR3 is TGTGCCACCAGCAGAGAGAGAAAACTGTTTTTT. It is translated as CATSRERKLFF.

The chain employs TRBV10-2 and TRBJ2-3; the match to TRBD2 covers 9 bases. CDR1 and CDR2 from the germline V gene are WSHSY and SAAADI. The CDR3 loop spans 13 amino acids. J was trimmed by 6 bases and V by 8 bases; bases with no gene match: 6. The CDR3 loop is CASASGNRDTQYF. The CDR3, as DNA: TGCGCCAGCGCTAGCGGGAACAGGGATACGCAGTATTTT.

The chain employs TRBV5-1 and TRBJ2-5, with a weak D call TRBD2 (6 bases). This CDR3 is built from 13 residues. The ends were cut back, 4 bases at V and 5 bases at J, with 12 bases in the middle. Germline CDR1 SGHRS, CDR2 YFSETQ. CDR3 amino acids: CASSIGGLETQYF. The CDR3 DNA reads TGCGCCAGCAGCATCGGGGGATTGGAGACCCAGTACTTC.

The J gene is TRBJ2-4, the V gene TRBV6-5; 7 bases map to TRBD2. CDR1 and CDR2 from the germline V gene are MNHEY and SVGAGI. The CDR3 sequence is 14 residues long. With 5 bases clipped from V and 8 bases from J, the junction kept 9 bases outside the gene matches. CDR3 DNA sequence: TGTGCCAGCAGTCAATCCGGGACTATGGACATTCAGTACTTC. As protein: CASSQSGTMDIQYF.

This chain joins TRBV11-3 and TRBJ2-1; 12 nucleotides match TRBD2. Trimming took 3 bases from V and 10 from J; bases not matched to a gene: 4. Germline V CDR1 and CDR2: SGHNT, YENEEA. The CDR3 loop spans 14 amino acids. CDR3 coding DNA: TGTGCCAGCAGCTTTCTAGCGGGAGGGCAGGAGCAGTTCTTC. Translating gives CASSFLAGGQEQFF.

The V gene is TRBV6-6, the J gene TRBJ2-5; TRBD1 aligns across 9 bases. The CDR3 loop spans 15 amino acids. The germline CDR1 and CDR2 sequences are MNHNY and SVGAGI (reference sequence). V dropped 6 bases and J dropped 3; count of bases not matched to a gene: 8. This CDR3 is CASRPIRQGEETQYF. In DNA, the CDR3 is TGTGCCAGCAGACCGATCCGACAGGGGGAAGAGACCCAGTACTTC.

The chain carries TRBV6-5 and TRBJ1-1; 7 bases align to TRBD1. V was pared by 7 bases and J by 4 bases, with 6 bases of the junction left unmatched. The CDR3 is made up of 13 amino acids. Germline V gene data show CDR1 as MNHEY and CDR2 as SVGAGI. The CDR3 coding sequence is TGTGCCAGCAACAACAGGGGAAGCACTGAAGCTTTCTTT. It yields the protein CASNNRGSTEAFF.